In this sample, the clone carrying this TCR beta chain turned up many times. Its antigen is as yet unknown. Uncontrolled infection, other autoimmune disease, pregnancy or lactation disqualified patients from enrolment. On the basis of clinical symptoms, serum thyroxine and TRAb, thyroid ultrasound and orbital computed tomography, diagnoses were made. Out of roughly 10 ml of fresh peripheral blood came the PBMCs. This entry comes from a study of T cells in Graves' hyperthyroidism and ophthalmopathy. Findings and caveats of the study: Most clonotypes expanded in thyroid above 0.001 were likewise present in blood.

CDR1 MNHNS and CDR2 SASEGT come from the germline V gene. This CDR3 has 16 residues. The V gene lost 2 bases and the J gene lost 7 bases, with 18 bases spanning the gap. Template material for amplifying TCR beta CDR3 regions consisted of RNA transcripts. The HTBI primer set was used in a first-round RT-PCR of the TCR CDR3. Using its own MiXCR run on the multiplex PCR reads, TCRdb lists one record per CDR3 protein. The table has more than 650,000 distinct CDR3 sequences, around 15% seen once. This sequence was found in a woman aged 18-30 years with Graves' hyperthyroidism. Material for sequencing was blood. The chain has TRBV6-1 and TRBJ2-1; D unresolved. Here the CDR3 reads CASSERFPNRRNEQFF. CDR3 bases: TGTGCCAGCAGTGAAAGGTTCCCGAATCGCCGAAATGAGCAGTTCTTC.